This T cell receptor (beta chain) was captured by sequencing in a study of Ad26.COV2.S vaccination and SARS-CoV-2 variants. Study findings and constraints: Placebo and vaccine recipients had non-spike TCR breadth that was similar. Using TCR breadth and depth analyses may have led to underestimated total T cell responses.

Details on this clone: Its antigen is undetermined.

The data were produced by immunoSEQ multiplex PCR, yet TCRdb's version contains in-frame clones alone and is incomplete. The table records about 280,000 clones, around 87% of them present only once. The CDR3 runs 13 residues. Per the germline V gene, CDR1 is SGHVT and CDR2 is SQSDAQ. Trimming took off 5 bases at V and 3 bases at J, with 11 bases between the two ends. Noted treatment: some 20 received Ad26.COV2.S at low or high dose, single or two shots; roughly five received placebo; per-sample allocation not given. Samples came from day 63 after the first vaccine or placebo injection. Its platform was an Ad26 vector, and its expressed antigen was Wuhan-strain SARS-CoV-2 spike.

The chain is built from TRBV7-4 and TRBJ2-7; D remains unclear. This TCR came from a person aged 18-65 years who received the Ad26.COV2.S COVID-19 vaccine or a placebo. Sequencing was performed on peripheral blood, taken in a trial of Ad26.COV2.S vaccine versus placebo. The CDR3 DNA is TGTGCCAGCAGCCTCGACATTAACTACGAGCAGTACTTC. It translates to CASSLDINYEQYF.